The following is a T cell receptor beta chain sequence with its context. The antigen is undetermined. This entry is derived from a study of cytomegalovirus exposure and HLA in healthy donors. Study summary: Early release data held approximately 81 million unique TCRs from HLA-typed donors. General study findings and limits: A link between a missense DCLRE1C variant and TCR beta V- and J-gene trimming emerged from a later analysis. In a later analysis, specific HLA alleles were associated with 15,000 to 20,000 TCR beta sequences at a 0.05 false discovery rate.

The CDR3 has 15 amino acids. V lost 4 bases, J lost 6 bases, and 16 bases lay in between. CDR1 and CDR2 from the germline V gene are MGHRA and YSYEKL. The PCR contained 60 Vbeta and 13 Jbeta primers. Measured with immunoSEQ multiplex PCR; TCRdb has only the in-frame clones, and not every one. This sample has 55,000 to 80,000 clones, with 60% to 80% found just once. The source of this sequence is a woman between 35 and 50 years old in good health and CMV-seropositive. This rearrangement joins TRBV4-1 to TRBJ2-1, with D possibly TRBD1 on 6 matching bases. Specimen: PBMCs. The CDR3, as DNA: TGCGCCAGCAGCCTCTTAGGACAGTTCGTCAATGAGCAGTTCTTC. It yields the protein CASSLLGQFVNEQFF.